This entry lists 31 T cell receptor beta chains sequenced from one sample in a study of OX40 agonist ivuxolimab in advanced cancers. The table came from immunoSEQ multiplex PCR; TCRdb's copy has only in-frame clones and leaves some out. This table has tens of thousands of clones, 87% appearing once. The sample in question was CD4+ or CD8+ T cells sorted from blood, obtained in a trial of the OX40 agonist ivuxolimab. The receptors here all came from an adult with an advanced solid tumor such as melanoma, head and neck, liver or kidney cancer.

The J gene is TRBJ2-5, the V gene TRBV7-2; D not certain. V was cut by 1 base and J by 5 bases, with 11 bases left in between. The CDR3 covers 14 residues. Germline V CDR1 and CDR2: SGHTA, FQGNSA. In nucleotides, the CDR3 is TGTGCCAGCAGCTTAGTAGGTACAAGTGAGACCCAGTACTTC. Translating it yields CASSLVGTSETQYF.

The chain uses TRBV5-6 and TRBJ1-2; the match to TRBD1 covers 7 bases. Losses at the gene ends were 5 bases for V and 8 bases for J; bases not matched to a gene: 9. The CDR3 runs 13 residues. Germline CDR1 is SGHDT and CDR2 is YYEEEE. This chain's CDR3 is CASRPTGDRGYTF. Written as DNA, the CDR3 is TGTGCCAGCAGGCCCACAGGGGATCGAGGCTACACCTTC.

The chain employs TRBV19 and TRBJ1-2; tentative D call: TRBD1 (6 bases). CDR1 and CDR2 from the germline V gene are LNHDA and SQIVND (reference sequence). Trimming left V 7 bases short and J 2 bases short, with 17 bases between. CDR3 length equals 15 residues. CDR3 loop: CASTILRQENYGYTF. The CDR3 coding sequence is TGTGCCAGTACAATCCTTCGACAGGAAAACTATGGCTACACCTTC.

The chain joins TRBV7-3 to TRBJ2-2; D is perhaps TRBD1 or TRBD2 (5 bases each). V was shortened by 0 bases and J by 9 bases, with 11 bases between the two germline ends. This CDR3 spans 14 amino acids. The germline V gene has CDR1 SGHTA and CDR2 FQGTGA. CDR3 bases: TGTGCCAGCAGCTTAACCGGGACGGAAAGGGAGCTGTTTTTT. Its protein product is CASSLTGTERELFF.

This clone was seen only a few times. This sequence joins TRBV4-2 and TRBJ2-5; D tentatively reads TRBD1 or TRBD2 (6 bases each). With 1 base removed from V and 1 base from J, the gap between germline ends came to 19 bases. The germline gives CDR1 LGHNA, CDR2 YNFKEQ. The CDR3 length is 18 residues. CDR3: CASSQVSGDKTAQETQYF. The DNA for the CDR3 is TGTGCCAGCAGCCAAGTTTCGGGGGACAAGACCGCCCAAGAGACCCAGTACTTC.

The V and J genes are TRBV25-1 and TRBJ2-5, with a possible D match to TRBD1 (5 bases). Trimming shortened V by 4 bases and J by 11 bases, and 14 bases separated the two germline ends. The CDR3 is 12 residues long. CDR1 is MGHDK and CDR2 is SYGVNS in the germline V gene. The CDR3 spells CASSVQGLSQYF. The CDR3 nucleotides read TGTGCCAGCAGTGTGCAGGGTTTGTCTCAGTACTTC.

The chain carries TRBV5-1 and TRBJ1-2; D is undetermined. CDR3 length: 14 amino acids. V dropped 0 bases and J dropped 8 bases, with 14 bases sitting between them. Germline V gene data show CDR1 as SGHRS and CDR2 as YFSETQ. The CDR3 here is CASSLDAGLVGYTF. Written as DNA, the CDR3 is TGCGCCAGCAGCTTGGACGCGGGTTTGGTCGGCTACACCTTC.

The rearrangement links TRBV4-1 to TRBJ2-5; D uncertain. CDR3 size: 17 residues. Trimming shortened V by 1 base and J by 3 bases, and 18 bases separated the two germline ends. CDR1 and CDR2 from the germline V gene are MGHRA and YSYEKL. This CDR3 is CASSQGVQDGVKETQYF. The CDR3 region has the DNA TGCGCCAGCAGCCAAGGGGTGCAGGATGGGGTTAAAGAGACCCAGTACTTC.

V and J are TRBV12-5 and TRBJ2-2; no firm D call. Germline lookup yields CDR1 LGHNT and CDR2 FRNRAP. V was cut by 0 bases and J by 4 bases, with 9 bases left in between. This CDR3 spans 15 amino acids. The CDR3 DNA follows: TGTGCTAGTGGTTTGGTATGGCAGGCCACCGGGGAGCTGTTTTTT. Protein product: CASGLVWQATGELFF. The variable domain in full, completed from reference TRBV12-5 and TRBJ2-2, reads DARVTQTPRHKVTEMGQEVTMRCQPILGHNTVFWYRQTMMQGLELLAYFRNRAPLDDSGMPKDRFSAEMPDATLATLKIQPSEPRDSAVYFCASGLVWQATGELFFGEGSRLTVL.

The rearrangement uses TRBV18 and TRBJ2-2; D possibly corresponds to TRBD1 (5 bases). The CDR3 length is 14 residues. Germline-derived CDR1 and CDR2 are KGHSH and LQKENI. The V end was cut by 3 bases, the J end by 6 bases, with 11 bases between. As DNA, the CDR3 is TGTGCCAGCTCACCGCCAGGGCCCCCCGGGGAGCTGTTTTTT. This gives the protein CASSPPGPPGELFF.

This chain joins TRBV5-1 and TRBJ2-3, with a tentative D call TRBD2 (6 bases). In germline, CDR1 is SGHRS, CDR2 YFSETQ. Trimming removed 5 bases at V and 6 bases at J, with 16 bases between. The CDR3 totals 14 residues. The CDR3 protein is CASSSEGRIDTQYF. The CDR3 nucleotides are TGCGCCAGCAGTTCGGAGGGGCGCATCGATACGCAGTATTTT. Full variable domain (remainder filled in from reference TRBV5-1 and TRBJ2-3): KAGVTQTPRYLIKTRGQQVTLSCSPISGHRSVSWYQQTPGQGLQFLFEYFSETQRNKGNFPGRFSGRQFSNSRSEMNVSTLELGDSALYLCASSSEGRIDTQYFGPGTRLTVL.

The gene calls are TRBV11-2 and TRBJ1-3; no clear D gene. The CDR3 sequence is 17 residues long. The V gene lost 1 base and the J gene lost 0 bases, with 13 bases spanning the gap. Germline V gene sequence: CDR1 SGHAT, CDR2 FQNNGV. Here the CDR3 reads CASSLVWSSSSGNTIYF. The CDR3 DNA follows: TGTGCCAGCAGCTTAGTATGGTCTTCGAGCTCTGGAAACACCATATATTTT.

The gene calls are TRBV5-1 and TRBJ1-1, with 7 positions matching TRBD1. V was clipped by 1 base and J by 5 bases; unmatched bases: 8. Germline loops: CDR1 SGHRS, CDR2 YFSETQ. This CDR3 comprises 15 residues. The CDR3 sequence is CASSLQGQARTEAFF. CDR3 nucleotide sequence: TGCGCCAGCAGCTTGCAAGGACAGGCACGGACTGAAGCTTTCTTT. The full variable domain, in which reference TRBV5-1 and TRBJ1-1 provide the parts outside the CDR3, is KAGVTQTPRYLIKTRGQQVTLSCSPISGHRSVSWYQQTPGQGLQFLFEYFSETQRNKGNFPGRFSGRQFSNSRSEMNVSTLELGDSALYLCASSLQGQARTEAFFGQGTRLTVV.

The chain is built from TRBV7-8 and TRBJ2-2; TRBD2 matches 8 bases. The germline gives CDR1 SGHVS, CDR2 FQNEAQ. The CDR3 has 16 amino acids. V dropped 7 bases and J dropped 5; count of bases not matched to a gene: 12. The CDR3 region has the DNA TGTGCCAGCAACCCACGGGACGGGGGGGGAACCGGGGAGCTGTTTTTT. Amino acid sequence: CASNPRDGGGTGELFF.

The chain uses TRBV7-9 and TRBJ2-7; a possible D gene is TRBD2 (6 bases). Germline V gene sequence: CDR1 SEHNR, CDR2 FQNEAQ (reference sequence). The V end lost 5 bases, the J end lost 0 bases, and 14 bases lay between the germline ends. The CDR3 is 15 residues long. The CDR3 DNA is TGTGCCAGCAGCAGTAAAGCGGGTAGCTCCTACGAGCAGTACTTC. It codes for CASSSKAGSSYEQYF. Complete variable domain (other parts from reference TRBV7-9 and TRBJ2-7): DTGVSQNPRHKITKRGQNVTFRCDPISEHNRLYWYRQTLGQGPEFLTYFQNEAQLEKSRLLSDRFSAERPKGSFSTLEIQRTEQGDSAMYLCASSSKAGSSYEQYFGPGTRLTVT.

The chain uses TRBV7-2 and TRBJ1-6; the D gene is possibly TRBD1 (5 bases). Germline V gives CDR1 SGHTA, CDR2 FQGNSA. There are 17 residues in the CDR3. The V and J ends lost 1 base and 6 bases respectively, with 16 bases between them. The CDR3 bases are TGTGCCAGCAGCTTAGTTGGGACCGCGGGGGGTAATTCACCCCTCCACTTT. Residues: CASSLVGTAGGNSPLHF.

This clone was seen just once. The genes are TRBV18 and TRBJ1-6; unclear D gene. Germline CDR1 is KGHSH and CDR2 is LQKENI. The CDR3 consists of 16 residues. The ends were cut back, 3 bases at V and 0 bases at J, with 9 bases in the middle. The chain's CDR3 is CASSPSRSSYNSPLHF. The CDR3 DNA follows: TGTGCCAGCTCACCTTCCCGGAGCTCCTATAATTCACCCCTCCACTTT.

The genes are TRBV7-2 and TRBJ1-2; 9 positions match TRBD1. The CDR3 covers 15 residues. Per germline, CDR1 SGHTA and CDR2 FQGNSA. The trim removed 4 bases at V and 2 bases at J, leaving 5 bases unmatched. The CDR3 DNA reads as TGTGCCAGCAGCTATCAGGGACAGGGAAACTATGGCTACACCTTC. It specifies CASSYQGQGNYGYTF.

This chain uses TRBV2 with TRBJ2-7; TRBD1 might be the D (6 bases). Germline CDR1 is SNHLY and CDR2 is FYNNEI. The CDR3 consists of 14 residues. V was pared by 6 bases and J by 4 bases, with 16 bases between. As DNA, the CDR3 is TGTGCCAGCAGGAAACAGGGAGACAGTTACGAGCAGTACTTC. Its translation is CASRKQGDSYEQYF.

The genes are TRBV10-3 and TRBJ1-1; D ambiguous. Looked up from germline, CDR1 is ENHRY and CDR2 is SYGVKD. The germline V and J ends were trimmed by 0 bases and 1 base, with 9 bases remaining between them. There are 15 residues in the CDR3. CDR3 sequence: CAISESTVSNTEAFF. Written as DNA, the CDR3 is TGTGCCATCAGTGAGTCTACAGTGTCGAACACTGAAGCTTTCTTT.

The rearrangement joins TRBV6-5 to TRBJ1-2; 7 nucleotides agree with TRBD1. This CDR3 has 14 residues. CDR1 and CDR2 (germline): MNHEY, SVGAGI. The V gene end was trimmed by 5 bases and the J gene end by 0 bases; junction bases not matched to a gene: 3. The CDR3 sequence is CASSRDSTNYGYTF. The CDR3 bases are TGTGCCAGCAGTCGGGACAGCACTAACTATGGCTACACCTTC.

The CDR3 nucleotides read TGCGCCAGCAGCCAACCCGGGACTCTACGCTACGAGCAGTACTTC. It specifies CASSQPGTLRYEQYF. The rearrangement links TRBV4-1 to TRBJ2-7; tentatively, D is TRBD2 (6 bases). Between the trimmed V and J ends, which lost 2 bases and 3 bases, there was a span of 14 bases. The length of the CDR3 is 15 residues. Germline loops: CDR1 MGHRA, CDR2 YSYEKL.

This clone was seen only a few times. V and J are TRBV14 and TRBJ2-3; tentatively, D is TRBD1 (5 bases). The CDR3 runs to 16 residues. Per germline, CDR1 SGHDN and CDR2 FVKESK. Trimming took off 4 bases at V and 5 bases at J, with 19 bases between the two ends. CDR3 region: CASSPISAPRGDTQYF. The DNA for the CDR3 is TGTGCCAGCAGCCCGATATCAGCGCCTAGGGGAGATACGCAGTATTTT.

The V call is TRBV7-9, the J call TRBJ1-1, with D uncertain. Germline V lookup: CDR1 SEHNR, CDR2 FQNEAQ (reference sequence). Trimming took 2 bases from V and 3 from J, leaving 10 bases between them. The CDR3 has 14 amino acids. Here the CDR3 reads CASSLRGRDTEAFF. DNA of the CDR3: TGTGCCAGCAGCTTAAGAGGGAGGGACACTGAAGCTTTCTTT. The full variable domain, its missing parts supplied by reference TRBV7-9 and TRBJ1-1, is DTGVSQNPRHKITKRGQNVTFRCDPISEHNRLYWYRQTLGQGPEFLTYFQNEAQLEKSRLLSDRFSAERPKGSFSTLEIQRTEQGDSAMYLCASSLRGRDTEAFFGQGTRLTVV.

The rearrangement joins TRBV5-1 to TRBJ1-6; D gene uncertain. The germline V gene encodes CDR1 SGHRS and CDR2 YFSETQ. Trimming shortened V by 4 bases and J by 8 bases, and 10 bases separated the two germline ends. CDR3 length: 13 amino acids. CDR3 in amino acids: CASSKSGDSPLHF. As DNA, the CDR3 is TGCGCCAGCAGCAAGTCGGGAGATTCACCCCTCCACTTT.

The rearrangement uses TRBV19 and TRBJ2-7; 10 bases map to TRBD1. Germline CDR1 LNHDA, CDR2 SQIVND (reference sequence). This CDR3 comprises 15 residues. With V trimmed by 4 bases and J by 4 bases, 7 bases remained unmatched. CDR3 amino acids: CASSTRTGGVYEQYF. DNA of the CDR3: TGTGCCAGTAGTACCCGGACAGGGGGGGTGTACGAGCAGTACTTC.

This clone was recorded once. The CDR3 here is CASSPIGLAGDRGGHNEQFF. The DNA for the CDR3 is TGTGCCAGCAGCCCGATCGGACTAGCGGGAGATCGAGGGGGCCACAATGAGCAGTTCTTC. This chain joins TRBV14 and TRBJ2-1, with 13 bases aligning to TRBD2. J lost 5 bases, V lost 4 bases, and 17 bases had no gene match. CDR3 length: 20 residues. Germline V gene lookup returns CDR1 SGHDN and CDR2 FVKESK.

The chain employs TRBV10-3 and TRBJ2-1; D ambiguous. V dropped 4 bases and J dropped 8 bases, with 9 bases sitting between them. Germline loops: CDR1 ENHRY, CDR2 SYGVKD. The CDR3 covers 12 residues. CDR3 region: CAISGETYEQFF. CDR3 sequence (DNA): TGTGCCATCAGTGGAGAGACGTATGAGCAGTTCTTC.

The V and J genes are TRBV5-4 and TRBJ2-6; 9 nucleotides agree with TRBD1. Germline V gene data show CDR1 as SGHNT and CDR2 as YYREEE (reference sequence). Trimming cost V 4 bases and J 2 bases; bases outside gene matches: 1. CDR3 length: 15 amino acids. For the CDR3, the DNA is TGTGCCAGCAGCACAGGGGGCGCTGGGGCCAACGTCCTGACTTTC. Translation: CASSTGGAGANVLTF.

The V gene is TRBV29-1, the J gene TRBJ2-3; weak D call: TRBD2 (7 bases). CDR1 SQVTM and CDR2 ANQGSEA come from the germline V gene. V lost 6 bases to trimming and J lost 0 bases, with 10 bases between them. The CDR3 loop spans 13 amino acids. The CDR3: CSVKGGSTDTQYF. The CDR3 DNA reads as TGCAGCGTAAAGGGGGGGAGCACAGATACGCAGTATTTT.

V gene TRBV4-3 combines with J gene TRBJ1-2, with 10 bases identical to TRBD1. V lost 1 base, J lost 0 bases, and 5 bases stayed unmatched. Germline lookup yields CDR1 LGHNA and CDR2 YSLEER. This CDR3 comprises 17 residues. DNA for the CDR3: TGCGCCAGCAGCCAAGGCGGGGACAGGGGAACTAACTATGGCTACACCTTC. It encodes CASSQGGDRGTNYGYTF.